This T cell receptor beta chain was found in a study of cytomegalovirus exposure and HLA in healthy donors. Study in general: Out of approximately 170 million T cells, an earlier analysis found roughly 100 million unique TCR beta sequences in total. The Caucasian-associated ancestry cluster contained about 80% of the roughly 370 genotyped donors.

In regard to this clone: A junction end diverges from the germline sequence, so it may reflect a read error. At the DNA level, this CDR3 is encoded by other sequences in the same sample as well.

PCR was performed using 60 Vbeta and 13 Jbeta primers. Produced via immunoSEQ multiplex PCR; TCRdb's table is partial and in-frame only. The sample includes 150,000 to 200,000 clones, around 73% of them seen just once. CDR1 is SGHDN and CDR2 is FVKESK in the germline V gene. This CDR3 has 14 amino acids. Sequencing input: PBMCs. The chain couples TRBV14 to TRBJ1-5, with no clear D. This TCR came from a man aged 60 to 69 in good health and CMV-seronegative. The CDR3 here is CASSLPGYNQPQHF. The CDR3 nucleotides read TGTGCCAGTAGCCTTCCGGGTTACAATCAGCCCCAGCATTTT.